One sample yielded the 11 T cell receptor beta chains listed below, sequenced in a study of T cells in Graves' hyperthyroidism and ophthalmopathy. Amplification of TCR beta CDR3 regions was performed using RNA transcripts as template. The HTBI primer set drove a first-round RT-PCR of the TCR CDR3. From the multiplex PCR reads, TCRdb called clonotypes with MiXCR, one entry per CDR3 protein. The table shows more than 300,000 distinct CDR3 sequences, with approximately 18% occurring only once. The material sequenced was blood. The origin of the receptors is a woman aged 30 to 39 with Graves' hyperthyroidism that later progressed to Graves' ophthalmopathy.

This clonotype was seen a handful of times. The gene calls are TRBV29-1 and TRBJ2-1; D gene unclear. This CDR3 spans 13 amino acids. V lost 3 bases to trimming and J lost 0 bases, with 6 bases between them. The V gene's germline CDR1 is SQVTM and CDR2 ANQGSEA. CDR3 DNA sequence: TGCAGCGTTGAGAGATTCTCCTACAATGAGCAGTTCTTC. Translating gives CSVERFSYNEQFF.

This chain uses TRBV4-1 with TRBJ1-4; a possible D gene is TRBD1 (6 bases). This CDR3 is built from 17 residues. Germline CDR1 and CDR2: MGHRA and YSYEKL. Trimming pared 4 bases from V and 3 bases from J, leaving 18 bases between. CDR3 coding DNA: TGCGCCAGCAGCCGCCGAAGTCAGGGGTCATCTAATGAAAAACTGTTTTTT. As protein: CASSRRSQGSSNEKLFF.

The V and J genes are TRBV29-1 and TRBJ2-3; D is ambiguous. V lost 7 bases and J 7 bases, leaving 12 bases between the germline ends. The V gene's germline CDR1 is SQVTM and CDR2 ANQGSEA. This CDR3 is 11 amino acids long. The CDR3 is CSAADDYTQYF. The CDR3 coding sequence is TGCAGCGCAGCCGACGACTATACGCAGTATTTT.

V usage is TRBV10-3 and J usage is TRBJ2-3, with D perhaps TRBD2 (6 bases). This CDR3 comprises 14 residues. V was clipped by 11 bases and J by 3 bases, with 18 bases between them. The germline V gene has CDR1 ENHRY and CDR2 SYGVKD. CDR3 nucleotides: TGTGCCGTCTCGCTCACGAGCGGGACAGATACGCAGTATTTT. Translated: CAVSLTSGTDTQYF.

This clonotype was picked up many times. The chain recombines TRBV6-1 with TRBJ1-3; the D is unclear. The CDR3 sequence is 14 residues long. V lost 6 bases to trimming and J lost 3 bases, with 12 bases between them. Germline V gives CDR1 MNHNS, CDR2 SASEGT. The CDR3 DNA is TGTGCCAGCAGCCCCCCGGTTATTGGAAACACCATATATTTT. Residues: CASSPPVIGNTIYF.

At least ten counts were recorded for this clonotype. The CDR3 spells CASGPIGLGNQPQHF. The CDR3 coding sequence is TGTGCCAGCGGCCCGATAGGGTTGGGAAATCAGCCCCAGCATTTT. The chain employs TRBV12-3 or TRBV12-4 and TRBJ1-5; D is unresolved. The CDR3 length is 15 residues. Trimming cost V 8 bases and J 4 bases, with 18 bases left between them.

The V and J genes are TRBV11-2 and TRBJ2-5; 10 positions match TRBD2. The V and J ends lost 2 bases and 4 bases, in that order; junction bases with no gene match: 13. This CDR3 region has 18 residues. Germline V gene data show CDR1 as SGHAT and CDR2 as FQNNGV. Written as DNA, the CDR3 is TGTGCCAGCAGCTTAAGCCTAGCGGGAGTCGGTAGGGGAGAGACCCAGTACTTC. Protein product: CASSLSLAGVGRGETQYF.

This clonotype was recorded at least ten times. CDR3 nucleotides: TGTGCCAGCAGCTTCGGGACAGGGAACCTCGAGCAGTACTTC. Its protein is CASSFGTGNLEQYF. V gene TRBV11-2 combines with J gene TRBJ2-7, with TRBD1 identical over 9 bases. This CDR3 contains 14 residues. Losses at the gene ends were 3 bases for V and 6 bases for J; bases not matched to a gene: 6. Per the germline V gene, CDR1 is SGHAT and CDR2 is FQNNGV.

Here the CDR3 reads CASSELDYGYTF. The CDR3 region has the DNA TGTGCCAGCAGTGAACTCGACTATGGCTACACCTTC. The chain has TRBV2 and TRBJ1-2; D uncertain. V lost 2 bases and J 3 bases, leaving 4 bases between the germline ends. Germline-derived CDR1 and CDR2 are SNHLY and FYNNEI. The CDR3 is 12 amino acids.

A few counts support this clonotype. The chain links TRBV4-1 to TRBJ2-2, with D perhaps matching TRBD2 (5 bases). V lost 0 bases and J 6 bases, leaving 17 bases between the germline ends. The CDR3 loop spans 17 amino acids. Germline lookup yields CDR1 MGHRA and CDR2 YSYEKL. The DNA for the CDR3 is TGCGCCAGCAGCCAAGATCTGGGTAGGACTCATGCCGGGGAGCTGTTTTTT. Translation gives CASSQDLGRTHAGELFF.

This clonotype was seen repeatedly, ten times or more. The chain recombines TRBV9 with TRBJ1-5; D is ambiguous. The V gene lost 1 base and the J gene lost 4 bases, with 6 bases spanning the gap. CDR3 length equals 13 residues. Germline loops: CDR1 SGDLS, CDR2 YYNGEE. CDR3 in DNA: TGTGCCAGCAGCGTATGGGAAAATCAGCCCCAGCATTTT. This encodes CASSVWENQPQHF.